This T cell receptor (beta chain) derives from a study of CD8 T cells in ankylosing spondylitis. Whole-study results and caveats: A TCR beta motif of roughly eight highly homologous variants appeared characteristic of ankylosing spondylitis blood.

TCRdb itself ran the 5' RACE reads through MiXCR, one entry per CDR3 protein. Here the sample spans approximately 130,000 distinct CDR3 sequences, 10% to 12% being singletons. The germline V gene has CDR1 LNHDA and CDR2 SQIVND (reference sequence). CDR3 length: 15 residues. The V and J ends lost 6 bases and 3 bases, in that order; junction bases with no gene match: 10. This clonotype has more than one count but fewer than ten. Its antigen remains unknown. The TCR was taken from a female donor with ankylosing spondylitis or in good health (not recorded which). What was sequenced was blood, either unsorted or a sorted T cell fraction (not recorded which). The chain uses TRBV19 and TRBJ2-7, with TRBD1 matching 8 bases. This chain's CDR3 is CASRPSGTGYYEQYF. The CDR3 DNA follows: TGTGCCAGTAGGCCTTCCGGGACAGGTTACTACGAGCAGTACTTC.